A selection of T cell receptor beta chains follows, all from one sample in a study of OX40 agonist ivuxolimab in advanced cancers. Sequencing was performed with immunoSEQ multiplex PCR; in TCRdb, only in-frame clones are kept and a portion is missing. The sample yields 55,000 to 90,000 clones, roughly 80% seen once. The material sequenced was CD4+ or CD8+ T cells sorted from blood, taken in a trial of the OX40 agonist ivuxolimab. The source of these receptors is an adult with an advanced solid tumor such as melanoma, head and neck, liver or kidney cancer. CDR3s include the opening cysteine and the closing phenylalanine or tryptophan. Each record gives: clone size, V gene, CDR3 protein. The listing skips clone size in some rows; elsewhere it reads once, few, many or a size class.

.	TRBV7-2	CASSPGGSERGYTF
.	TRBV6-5	CASTYVEGLSNSPLHF
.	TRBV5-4	CASSLLGGGANTGELFF
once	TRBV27	CASSLLAGGQETQYF
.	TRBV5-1	CASSLYSGQGFNYEQYF
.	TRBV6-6	CASSRDSLQTDTQYF
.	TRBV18	CASSPKGSTDTQYF
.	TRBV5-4	CASTMAGGTGDTQYF
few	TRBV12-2	CASRFGAGRSFLNYNEQFF
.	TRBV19	CASSKRAGSSTEAFF
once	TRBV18	CASSRVLRDNEQFF
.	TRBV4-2	CASSQAGRGPGQNTGELFF
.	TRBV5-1	CASSLEGGRENTEAFF
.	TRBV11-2	CASSLNGPDTQYF
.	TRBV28	CASSLTPGQKRSNYGYTF
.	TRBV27	CASSLLSGGDSPLHF
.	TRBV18	CASSPETAQPQHF
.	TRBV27	CASSLGRFDSPLHF
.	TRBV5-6	CASSWGDSPEAGNTIYF
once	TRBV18	CASSPPSGTGYTF
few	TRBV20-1	CSAHHGGQYF
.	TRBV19	CASSIGGGANNEQFF
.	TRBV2	CASSPRLRGDFTDTQYF
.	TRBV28	CASSSIYGYTF
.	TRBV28	CASREGGSNTEAFF
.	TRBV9	CASSASGGAAGELFF
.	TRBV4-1	CASSQPFGDRGRYEQYF
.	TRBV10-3	CAISATGGAGELFF
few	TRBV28	CASRARQGGNYGYTF
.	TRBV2	CASRVVLATDTQYF
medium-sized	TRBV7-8	CASSPPNSPLHF
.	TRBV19	CASSPLGTDTQYF
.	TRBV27	CASSPAPDRGWNYGYTF
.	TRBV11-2	CASSSLGWSRRKAGNTIYF
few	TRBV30	CAWTRGSNQPQHF
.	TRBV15	CATSRGGQGTNEQYF
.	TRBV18	CASSPGRASGNTIYF
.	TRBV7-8	CASSLAGPTVSPLHF
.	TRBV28	CASRESTGMNTEAFF
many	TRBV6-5	CASSYKGGGSYEQYF